At least ten counts were recorded for the clone carrying this T cell receptor (beta chain). Its specificity is unknown. This entry comes from a study of T cell repertoires in cytomegalovirus infection. Study as a whole: Recently identified HLA-C-restricted CMV epitopes were among the peptides used. Carrying CMV and the relevant HLA type showed in public TCR beta signatures.

TCRdb used MiXCR to reprocess the reads, holding one entry per CDR3 protein. Of approximately 600,000 distinct CDR3 sequences in the sample, around two fifths were seen once. The study's findings and limits: Cumulated frequencies of public TCR beta families served to identify carriers of CMV plus the relevant HLA. Ex vivo responses were dominated by HLA-C-restricted CMV-specific TCR beta clonotypes.

The CDR3 length is 14 residues. The V end was cut by 6 bases, the J end by 2 bases, with 12 bases between. Germline V gene sequence: CDR1 SGHTA, CDR2 FQGNSA. The chain links TRBV7-2 to TRBJ2-3, with unresolved D. The source is a human donor in good health (CMV status not recorded). Some clones in this sample may be carry-over from other donors' samples. Sequenced material: cultured PBMCs, taken from culture after CMV antigen stimulation. The DNA of the CDR3 is TGTGCCAGCAGGATTGGAGCATCCACAGATACGCAGTATTTT. This codes for CASRIGASTDTQYF.